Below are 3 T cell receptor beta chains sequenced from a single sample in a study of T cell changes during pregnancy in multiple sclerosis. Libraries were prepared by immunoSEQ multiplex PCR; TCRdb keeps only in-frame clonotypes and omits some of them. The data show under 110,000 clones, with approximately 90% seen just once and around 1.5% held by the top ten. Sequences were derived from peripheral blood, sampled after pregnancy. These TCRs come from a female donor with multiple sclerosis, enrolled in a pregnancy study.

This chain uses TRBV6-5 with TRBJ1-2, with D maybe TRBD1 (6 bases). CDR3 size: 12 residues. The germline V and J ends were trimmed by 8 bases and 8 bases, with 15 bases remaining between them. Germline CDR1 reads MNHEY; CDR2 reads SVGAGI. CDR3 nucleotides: TGTGCCAGCGGTCAGGGGTTACGGGGCTACACCTTC. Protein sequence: CASGQGLRGYTF.

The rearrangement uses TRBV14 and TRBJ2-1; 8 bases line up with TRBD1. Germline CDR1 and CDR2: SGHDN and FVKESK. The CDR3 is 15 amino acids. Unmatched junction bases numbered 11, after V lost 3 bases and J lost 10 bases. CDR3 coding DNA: TGTGCCAGCAGCCACCTAGGACAGGGAGGAGGAGAGCAGTTCTTC. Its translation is CASSHLGQGGGEQFF. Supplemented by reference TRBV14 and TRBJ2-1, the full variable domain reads EAGVTQFPSHSVIEKGQTVTLRCDPISGHDNLYWYRRVMGKEIKFLLHFVKESKQDESGMPNNRFLAERTGGTYSTLKVQPAELEDSGVYFCASSHLGQGGGEQFFGPGTRLTVL.

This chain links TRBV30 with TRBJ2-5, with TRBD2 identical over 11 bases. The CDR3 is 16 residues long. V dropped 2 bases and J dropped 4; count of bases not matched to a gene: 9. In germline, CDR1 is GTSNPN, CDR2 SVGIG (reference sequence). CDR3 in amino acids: CAWSSIAGGRGETQYF. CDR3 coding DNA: TGTGCCTGGAGTTCTATAGCGGGGGGGCGGGGAGAGACCCAGTACTTC.